This TCR beta chain was recorded in a study of beta chain features in type 1 diabetes. Expressed TCRB transcripts were sequenced, since all the RNA that had been isolated was reverse transcribed. Using immunoSEQ multiplex PCR, the repertoire was profiled, and TCRdb retains in-frame clones only, with some absent. This sample has roughly 260,000 clones, with around 21% found just once. This clone was observed a handful of times. Its specificity is unknown. The trim removed 6 bases at V and 4 bases at J, leaving 1 base unmatched. CDR3 length: 14 residues. Germline CDR1 and CDR2: SNHLY and FYNNEI. Averaging about 116 mL, one heparinised blood draw came from each individual donor. It was via CD45RO/CCR7/CD25/CD127/CD95/CD27 that CD4+ naive, central memory, regulatory and stem cell-like memory cells were sorted. Study-level results: For TCRB rearrangement, an influence of HLA type remained unresolved here. TCRB CDR3 length was moderately but significantly reduced in all four CD4+ subsets of Type 1 diabetes patients.

This clonotype was sampled from a woman aged 40 to 49 with type 1 diabetes. The sequencing sample was made of naive CD4+ T cells from blood. The chain is built from TRBV2 and TRBJ2-2; 11 nucleotides match TRBD1. CDR3 in amino acids: CASRGTGGTGELFF. CDR3 coding DNA: TGTGCCAGCAGAGGGACAGGGGGCACCGGGGAGCTGTTTTTT. Full variable domain (outside the CDR3, taken from reference TRBV2 and TRBJ2-2): EPEVTQTPSHQVTQMGQEVILRCVPISNHLYFYWYRQILGQKVEFLVSFYNNEISEKSEIFDDQFSVERPDGSNFTLKIRSTKLEDSAMYFCASRGTGGTGELFFGEGSRLTVL.